This TCR beta chain is from a study of technical replicates of blood from a handful of donors. The CDR3 spans 14 residues. V gave up 0 bases and J gave up 8 bases, with 16 bases separating them. CDR1 and CDR2 (germline): GTSNPN, SVGIG (reference sequence). Sequencing used immunoSEQ multiplex PCR; TCRdb keeps in-frame clones, though not all of them. The profile shows about 12,000 clones, 85% to 95% of them singletons. The chain links TRBV30 to TRBJ1-1; D is ambiguous. The sample comprised PBMCs. The TCR was taken from a human donor in good health. Written as DNA, the CDR3 is TGTGCCTGGAGTGTACTGAGGCAACACCCCGAAGCTTTCTTT. Translation: CAWSVLRQHPEAFF. The full variable domain, rest sourced from reference TRBV30 and TRBJ1-1, is SQTIHQWPATLVQPVGSPLSLECTVEGTSNPNLYWYRQAAGRGLQLLFYSVGIGQISSEVPQNLSASRPQDRQFILSSKKLLLSDSGFYLCAWSVLRQHPEAFFGQGTRLTVV.